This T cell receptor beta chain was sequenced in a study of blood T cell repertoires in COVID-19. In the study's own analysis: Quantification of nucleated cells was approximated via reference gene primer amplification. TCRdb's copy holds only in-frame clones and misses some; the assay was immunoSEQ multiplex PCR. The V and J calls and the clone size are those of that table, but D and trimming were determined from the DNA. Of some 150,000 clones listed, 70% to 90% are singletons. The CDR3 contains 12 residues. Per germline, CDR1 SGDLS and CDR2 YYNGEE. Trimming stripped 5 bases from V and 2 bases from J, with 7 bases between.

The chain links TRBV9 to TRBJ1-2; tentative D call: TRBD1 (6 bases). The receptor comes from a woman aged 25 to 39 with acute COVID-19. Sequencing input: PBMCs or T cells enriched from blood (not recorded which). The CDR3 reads CASRTGNYGYTF. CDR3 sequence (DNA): TGTGCCAGCAGGACAGGCAACTATGGCTACACCTTC.